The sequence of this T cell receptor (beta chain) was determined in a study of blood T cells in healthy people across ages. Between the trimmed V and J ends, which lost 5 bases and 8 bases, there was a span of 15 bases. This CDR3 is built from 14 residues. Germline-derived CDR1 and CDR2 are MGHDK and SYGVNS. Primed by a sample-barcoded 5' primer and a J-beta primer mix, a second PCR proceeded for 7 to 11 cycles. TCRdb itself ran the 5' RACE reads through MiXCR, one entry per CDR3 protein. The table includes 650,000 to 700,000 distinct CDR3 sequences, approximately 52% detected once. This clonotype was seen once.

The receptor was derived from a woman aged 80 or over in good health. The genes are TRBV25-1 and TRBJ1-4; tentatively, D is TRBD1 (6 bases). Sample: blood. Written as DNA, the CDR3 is TGTGCCAGCAGTCAGGGGAGGAAGGGGGAAAAACTGTTTTTT. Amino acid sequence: CASSQGRKGEKLFF.